These T cell receptor beta chains were read from a single sample in a study of blood T cell repertoires in COVID-19. Assay: immunoSEQ multiplex PCR; the TCRdb copy retains only in-frame clones and omits some. The sample holds roughly 77,000 clones, roughly 80% seen once. Material: peripheral blood. These receptors all stem from a woman aged 70-85 years with acute or convalescent COVID-19. Both conserved end residues are part of each CDR3. Fields, in order: D gene, V gene, clone size, J gene, CDR3 DNA, CDR3 protein. The D gene is left open where the match is weak. Only part of the rows carry a size: once, few, many, or a class if the clone is expanded.

TRBD1	TRBV4-2	NA	TRBJ2-1	TGTGCCAGCAGTCCGGGGACAGGGGGCTATGAGCAGTTCTTC	CASSPGTGGYEQFF
NA	TRBV5-4	NA	TRBJ1-1	TGTGCCAGCAGCTCCGAGGGGGACACTGAAGCTTTCTTT	CASSSEGDTEAFF
NA	TRBV27	NA	TRBJ2-7	TGTGCCAGCAGTTTATATCGGTCTCCCTCCTACGAGCAGTACTTC	CASSLYRSPSYEQYF
TRBD1	TRBV4-1	NA	TRBJ2-7	TGCGCCAGCAGCCAGGCCCCGGGACAGGGCTACGAGCAGTACTTC	CASSQAPGQGYEQYF
NA	TRBV19	NA	TRBJ1-6	TGTGCCAGTAGTGTCCCCGGGGAGTCTTCACCCCTCCACTTT	CASSVPGESSPLHF
TRBD1	TRBV13	NA	TRBJ1-1	TGTGCCAGCAGCTTAGCTCCAGGGGGCGGTAAGTCCTCTGAAGCTTTCTTT	CASSLAPGGGKSSEAFF
NA	TRBV9	NA	TRBJ1-1	TGTGCCAGCAGCGTAGGGCAACAGGGCTCCAACACTGAAGCTTTCTTT	CASSVGQQGSNTEAFF
TRBD2	TRBV7-8	few	TRBJ2-1	TGTGCCAGCAGAAGACTAGCGGGGACCTACAATGAGCAGTTCTTC	CASRRLAGTYNEQFF
NA	TRBV10-3	few	TRBJ2-7	TGTGCCATCAGTGAGGGACAGTACCAGTACGAGCAGTACTTC	CAISEGQYQYEQYF
NA	TRBV5-5	NA	TRBJ1-3	TGTGCCAGCAGCTTCATCCCAGGGAAGGGCTCTGGAAACACCATATATTTT	CASSFIPGKGSGNTIYF
NA	TRBV28	NA	TRBJ2-7	TGTGCCAGCAGTTTCGGTACTCAGGCCCTAACCTACGAGCAGTACTTC	CASSFGTQALTYEQYF
TRBD2	TRBV4-2	NA	TRBJ2-3	TGTGCCAGCAGCCAAGATGCTCTACGCGGGGGGGCCTCCACAGATACGCAGTATTTT	CASSQDALRGGASTDTQYF
TRBD1	TRBV4-1	NA	TRBJ1-6	TGCGCCAGCAGCCAAGATGGACAGGGATCGAGCTCCTATAATTCACCCCTCCACTTT	CASSQDGQGSSSYNSPLHF
TRBD1	TRBV4-1	NA	TRBJ2-7	TGCGCCAGCAGCCAGGGGGACAGGGAGTCTTACGAGCAGTACTTC	CASSQGDRESYEQYF
NA	TRBV7-9	NA	TRBJ1-4	TGTGCCAGCAGCCGAAAGCTCGACTCAGCTAATGAAAAACTGTTTTTT	CASSRKLDSANEKLFF
NA	TRBV6-5	once	TRBJ2-7	TGTGCCAGCAGGGTAGACAGGTTGATCGACGAGCAGTACTTC	CASRVDRLIDEQYF
TRBD1	TRBV6-4	NA	TRBJ1-4	TGTGCCAGCGGGAAGGGACAGGGGGGAGAAAAACTGTTTTTT	CASGKGQGGEKLFF
NA	TRBV5-5	NA	TRBJ2-3	TGTGCCAGCAGCTCGGGACACGCGATTTTCACAGATACGCAGTATTTT	CASSSGHAIFTDTQYF
NA	TRBV7-9	few	TRBJ1-1	TGTGCCAGCAGCTCGCTAGGGGGGAACACTGAAGCTTTCTTT	CASSSLGGNTEAFF
NA	TRBV4-3	NA	TRBJ1-2	TGCGCCAGCAGCCAAGATACCCACAGGGCGCAAGGCTATGGCTACACCTTC	CASSQDTHRAQGYGYTF
NA	TRBV10-3	NA	TRBJ2-1	TGTGCCATCAGTGGTCTAGCGCCGAACGGGAATGAGCAGTTCTTC	CAISGLAPNGNEQFF
TRBD2	TRBV18	NA	TRBJ2-2	TGTGCCAGCTCAACCGCGGGGAGGGCGAACACCGGGGAGCTGTTTTTT	CASSTAGRANTGELFF
NA	TRBV5-1	NA	TRBJ1-3	TGCGCCAGCAGCTTGGAAGCCTCTGGAAACACCATATATTTT	CASSLEASGNTIYF
NA	TRBV4-1	few	TRBJ2-7	TGCGCCAGCAGCCAAGGAGCAGGGTCCTACGAGCAGTACTTC	CASSQGAGSYEQYF
NA	TRBV4-3	once	TRBJ1-3	TGCGCCAGCAGCCAAAATCCCCCCCTCGACAGGAACTCTGGAAACACCATATATTTT	CASSQNPPLDRNSGNTIYF
TRBD2	TRBV11-3	NA	TRBJ2-2	TGTGCCAGCAGCTTAGCGGGGGGAACCACCTGGGAGCTGTTTTTT	CASSLAGGTTWELFF
TRBD1	TRBV19	NA	TRBJ1-6	TGTGCCAGTAGTATAGGCGGACAGGGGGGTACACCCCTCCACTTT	CASSIGGQGGTPLHF
NA	TRBV29-1	medium-sized	TRBJ1-2	TGCAGCGTTGAAGACCGGGGCTACACCTTC	CSVEDRGYTF
TRBD1	TRBV5-4	NA	TRBJ2-7	TGTGCCAGCAGCACCGGGACAGGGGTTCCTTACGAGCAGTACTTC	CASSTGTGVPYEQYF
TRBD1	TRBV7-9	NA	TRBJ2-1	TGTGCCAGCAGCGCAGGACAGGGTTCCTACAATGAGCAGTTCTTC	CASSAGQGSYNEQFF
NA	TRBV7-2	once	TRBJ2-7	TGTGCCAGCAGCCAACGGACTCGGTACGAGCAGTACTTC	CASSQRTRYEQYF
NA	TRBV5-4	NA	TRBJ2-1	TGTGCCAGCAGCTTGTCGGGAACAGGGATGGTTCGGTTCTTC	CASSLSGTGMVRFF
TRBD2	TRBV18	NA	TRBJ2-7	TGTGCCAGCTCACCAGCTGGGACTAGCGGGGGAGGCGAGCAGTACTTC	CASSPAGTSGGGEQYF
TRBD1	TRBV27	NA	TRBJ2-1	TGTGCCAGCAGTACCACCGGGACAGGGGGCATGAATGAGCAGTTCTTC	CASSTTGTGGMNEQFF
NA	TRBV12-3/TRBV12-4	NA	TRBJ2-5	TGTGCCAGCACCACCGGCGGGGAGACCCAGTACTTC	CASTTGGETQYF
TRBD2	TRBV18	NA	TRBJ2-1	TGTGCCAGCTCAAAGATAGCGGGGGGCAATATAAACAATGAGCAGTTCTTC	CASSKIAGGNINNEQFF
NA	TRBV19	NA	TRBJ1-1	TGTGCCAGTAGTAGTACAGAAAACACTGAAGCTTTCTTT	CASSSTENTEAFF
TRBD1	TRBV24-1	NA	TRBJ2-3	TGTGCCACGCAGACAGGGGGTCTGACAGATACGCAGTATTTT	CATQTGGLTDTQYF
NA	TRBV18	NA	TRBJ1-3	TGTGCCAGCTCAACTTACCGGGAAGCCTCTGGAAACACCATATATTTT	CASSTYREASGNTIYF
TRBD1	TRBV5-6	NA	TRBJ1-2	TGTGCCAGCAGCCCGAAGGACAGGTTCGATTTATATTGGGACTACACCTTC	CASSPKDRFDLYWDYTF
TRBD2	TRBV7-9	NA	TRBJ2-5	TGTGCCAGCAGCTTGGGGAGCGGGGGGGCTGAAGAGACCCAGTACTTC	CASSLGSGGAEETQYF
NA	TRBV12-3/TRBV12-4	NA	TRBJ1-2	TGTGCCAGCAAACCCTCCGTCAGCTATGGCTACACCTTC	CASKPSVSYGYTF